A single sample is the source of the 5 T cell receptor beta chains below, sequenced in a study of CD8 T cells in ankylosing spondylitis. Study findings and constraints: A TCR beta motif made of several highly homologous variants seemed typical of ankylosing spondylitis blood.

Their antigens remain unidentified. Via MiXCR, TCRdb re-called the 5' RACE reads, giving one row per CDR3 protein. This sample carries approximately 520,000 distinct CDR3 sequences, roughly 5% of them seen once, and the ten largest clones take roughly 3.5%. Sequencing was performed on blood, either unsorted or a sorted T cell fraction (not recorded which). The receptor set was obtained from a male donor with ankylosing spondylitis.

This clonotype was seen ten or more times. This chain uses TRBV29-1 with TRBJ2-5; 7 bases match TRBD2. Germline-derived CDR1 and CDR2 are SQVTM and ANQGSEA. This CDR3 is 13 amino acids long. V shed 5 bases and J 1 base; nucleotides not matched to a gene: 4. The CDR3 here is CSVRAGTQETQYF. The DNA for the CDR3 is TGCAGCGTTCGAGCGGGAACCCAAGAGACCCAGTACTTC.

This clonotype has ten or more counts. This chain connects TRBV7-2 to TRBJ2-7; 7 bases fit TRBD2. The CDR3 has 14 amino acids. Trimming at V came to 1 base and at J to 2 bases, leaving 2 bases not matched to a gene. From germline, CDR1 is SGHTA and CDR2 FQGNSA. Here the CDR3 DNA reads TGTGCCAGCAGCTTAGGGGACTACACCTACGAGCAGTACTTC. Amino acid sequence: CASSLGDYTYEQYF. Combining the CDR3 with reference TRBV7-2 and TRBJ2-7 gives the whole variable domain GAGVSQSPSNKVTEKGKDVELRCDPISGHTALYWYRQSLGQGLEFLIYFQGNSAPDKSGLPSDRFSAERTGGSVSTLTIQRTQQEDSAVYLCASSLGDYTYEQYFGPGTRLTVT.

This chain connects TRBV20-1 to TRBJ2-3, with 8 positions matching TRBD1. The CDR3 sequence is 14 residues long. V dropped 6 bases and J dropped 1; count of bases not matched to a gene: 6. Looked up from germline, CDR1 is DFQATT and CDR2 is SNEGSKA (reference sequence). CDR3 loop: CSATGTGRTDTQYF. The CDR3 region has the DNA TGCAGTGCAACCGGGACAGGTCGCACAGATACGCAGTATTTT.

This clonotype has a count of ten or more. The chain combines TRBV12-3 or TRBV12-4 with TRBJ2-1; maybe TRBD2 (7 bases). The CDR3 contains 15 residues. The ends were cut back, 6 bases at V and 6 bases at J, with 18 bases in the middle. The CDR3 region has the DNA TGTGCCAGCAGGGGGGGGGGGCCTAGGGTCAATGAGCAGTTCTTC. Translating gives CASRGGGPRVNEQFF.

The gene calls are TRBV5-6 and TRBJ1-1, with D uncertain. The germline gives CDR1 SGHDT, CDR2 YYEEEE. Trimming removed 0 bases from V and 1 base from J, with 7 bases in between. CDR3 length: 14 amino acids. This CDR3 is CASSLDAKNTEAFF. As DNA, the CDR3 is TGTGCCAGCAGCTTGGACGCAAAGAACACTGAAGCTTTCTTT.